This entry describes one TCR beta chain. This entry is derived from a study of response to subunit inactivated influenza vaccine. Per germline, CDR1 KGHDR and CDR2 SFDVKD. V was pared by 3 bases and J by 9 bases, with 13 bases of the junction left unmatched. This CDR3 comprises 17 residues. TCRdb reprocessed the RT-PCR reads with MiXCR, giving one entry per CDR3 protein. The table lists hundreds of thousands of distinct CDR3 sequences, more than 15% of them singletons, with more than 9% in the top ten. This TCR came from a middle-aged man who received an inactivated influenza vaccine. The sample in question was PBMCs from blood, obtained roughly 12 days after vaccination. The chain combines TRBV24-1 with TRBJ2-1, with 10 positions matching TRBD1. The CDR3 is CATSDPGQGVDPSEQFF. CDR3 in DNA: TGTGCCACCAGTGATCCAGGACAGGGGGTGGATCCCAGTGAGCAGTTCTTC.